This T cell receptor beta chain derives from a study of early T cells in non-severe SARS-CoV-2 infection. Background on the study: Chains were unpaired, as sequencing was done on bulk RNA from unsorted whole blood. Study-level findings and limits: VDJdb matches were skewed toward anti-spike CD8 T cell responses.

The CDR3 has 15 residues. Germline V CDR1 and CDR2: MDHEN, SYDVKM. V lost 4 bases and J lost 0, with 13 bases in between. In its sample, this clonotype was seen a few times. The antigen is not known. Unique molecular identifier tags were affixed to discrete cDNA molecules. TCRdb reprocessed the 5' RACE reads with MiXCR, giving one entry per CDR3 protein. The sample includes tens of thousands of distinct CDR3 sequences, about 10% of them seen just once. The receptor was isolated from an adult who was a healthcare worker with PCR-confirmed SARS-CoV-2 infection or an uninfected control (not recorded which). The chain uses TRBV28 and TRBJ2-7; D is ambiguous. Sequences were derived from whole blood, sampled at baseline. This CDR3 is CASSSPTPSSYEQYF. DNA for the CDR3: TGTGCCAGCAGTTCCCCGACACCAAGCTCCTACGAGCAGTACTTC.